The rows below give T cell receptor beta chains drawn from one sample of a study of T cell responses to AZD1222 COVID-19 vaccine. Clones were read by immunoSEQ multiplex PCR, and TCRdb kept only the in-frame ones, dropping some. The sample lists roughly 110,000 clones, 88% seen once, with almost 6.5% in the top ten. Material: peripheral blood, obtained 28 days after the second AZD1222 dose. The receptors derive from an adult who received the AZD1222 COVID-19 vaccine. Each CDR3 is given without its conserved first and last residue.

V gene: TRBV9
CDR3 protein: ASSVVTSGGTEAF

V gene: TRBV4-3
CDR3 protein: ASSQGWRGGFEQY

V gene: TRBV11-2
CDR3 protein: ASSLVEGTEAF

V gene: TRBV28
CDR3 protein: ASQGTPDQPQH

V gene: TRBV6-5
CDR3 protein: ASSYRSYNSPLH

V gene: TRBV6-2/TRBV6-3
CDR3 protein: ASSFTTSGHFYSYNEQF

V gene: TRBV19
CDR3 protein: ASSIGASGSTDTQY

V gene: TRBV7-9
CDR3 protein: ASSLGQGNTEAF

V gene: TRBV10-3
CDR3 protein: ATEGLVDTEAF

V gene: TRBV19
CDR3 protein: ASSMFMGGNYGYT

V gene: TRBV6-4
CDR3 protein: ASSDGGQTDTQY

V gene: TRBV28
CDR3 protein: ASSSGDSPLH

V gene: TRBV3-1/TRBV3-2
CDR3 protein: ASSQDGPDGPYPGNTIY

V gene: TRBV11-1
CDR3 protein: ASSLGVSEPQH

V gene: TRBV11-2
CDR3 protein: ASSAALEQF

V gene: TRBV9
CDR3 protein: ASSGSGGALDTQY

V gene: TRBV7-2
CDR3 protein: ASSLGLNNQPQH

V gene: TRBV7-9
CDR3 protein: ASSEQGPKETQY

V gene: TRBV7-2
CDR3 protein: ASSLSGLNTEAF

V gene: TRBV6-2/TRBV6-3
CDR3 protein: ASSYTGQGVYQPQH

V gene: TRBV7-2
CDR3 protein: ASSLASYYGYT

V gene: TRBV4-3
CDR3 protein: ASSQATGDNEQF

V gene: TRBV4-2
CDR3 protein: ASSQGAGAIGNTIY

V gene: TRBV7-3
CDR3 protein: ASSSAPGQGETQY

V gene: TRBV27
CDR3 protein: ASSLLGAGLEETQY

V gene: TRBV5-3
CDR3 protein: ARRMEGPQETQY

V gene: TRBV6-5
CDR3 protein: ASRTNRGRTEAF

V gene: TRBV19
CDR3 protein: ATQYRATNEKLF

V gene: TRBV6-5
CDR3 protein: ASRSDGTNTGELF

V gene: TRBV27
CDR3 protein: ASSLSRQGLETQY

V gene: TRBV5-6
CDR3 protein: ASSSGDYGYT

V gene: TRBV27
CDR3 protein: ASSFRTSGGAGPQY

V gene: TRBV10-3
CDR3 protein: AISPADTYNEQF

V gene: TRBV5-6
CDR3 protein: ASSLAAGGLYGYT

V gene: TRBV5-1
CDR3 protein: ASSLGWRAGENTEAF

V gene: TRBV6-6
CDR3 protein: ASSYIQGEKLF

V gene: TRBV12-3/TRBV12-4
CDR3 protein: ASSDAGNTIY

V gene: TRBV18
CDR3 protein: ASSQGQNTEAF

V gene: TRBV4-2
CDR3 protein: ASSQSSDRNVYEQY

V gene: TRBV14
CDR3 protein: ASSPGTALYGYT

V gene: TRBV6-2/TRBV6-3
CDR3 protein: ASSYLRTRPTLTGNTIY

V gene: TRBV5-4
CDR3 protein: ASSLRSAAGELF

V gene: TRBV5-1
CDR3 protein: ASSLQDSSGYT

V gene: TRBV7-2
CDR3 protein: ASRPSGGSSYEQY

V gene: TRBV12-3/TRBV12-4
CDR3 protein: ASSLTSTRY

V gene: TRBV7-2
CDR3 protein: ASSSASVQETQY